This T cell receptor (beta chain) came from a study of prognosis after radiotherapy for stage I lung cancer. The V gene end was trimmed by 0 bases and the J gene end by 9 bases; junction bases not matched to a gene: 10. Germline assignment: CDR1 SGDLS and CDR2 YYNGEE. The CDR3 is made up of 16 amino acids. Researchers used two-round multiplex PCR to amplify TCR beta CDR3 starting from genomic DNA. Each TRBV and TRBJ gene had its own primer in the first PCR round. TCRdb reanalysed the multiplex PCR reads using MiXCR and keeps one entry per CDR3 protein. The sample lists 15,000 to 20,000 distinct CDR3 sequences, about 46% occurring once. This clonotype is categorized as medium-sized.

This TCR derives from a donor aged 50 or older with non-small cell lung cancer. This sample comprised PBMCs, obtained before or after stereotactic body radiation therapy (not recorded which). The chain joins TRBV9 to TRBJ2-1; 9 nucleotides agree with TRBD2. The CDR3 DNA sequence: TGTGCCAGCAGCGTAGGGGGACCGGGACTAGCAACTGAGCAGTTCTTC. Protein sequence: CASSVGGPGLATEQFF.